The sequence of this T cell receptor (beta chain) was determined in a study of blood T cell repertoires in COVID-19 (dated by TCRdb to about 2020). As for the study more broadly: Samples covering the acute and convalescent phases of COVID-19 were provided by collaborators in the United States, Italy and Spain. The prospective study material was composed of cDNA or gDNA derived from T cells, B-cell-depleted T cells, or PBMCs. Deeply sampled blood TCRbeta repertoires from subjects exposed to, actively infected with, or recovered from COVID-19 were included in the dataset. The repertoires were made available in a free public database intended to serve as a resource for research on the immune response to SARS-CoV-2. The samples were drawn from the first 160 participants of the ongoing ImmuneRACE study and from more than 1,000 subjects provided by 6 global collaborators. The sample metadata nearly always contained a de-identified subject ID, COVID-19 status, age in years and sex. Where HLA class I and class II types were available, the types were taken from metadata supplied by the sample provider, not from assay-based typing.

TCRbeta CDR3 regions were amplified from genomic DNA using the immunoSEQ Assay, a bias-controlled multiplex PCR. The paper's processing steps were these. The number of nucleated cells in each sample was estimated by amplification of reference gene primers within the assay. Sequence reads were collapsed and filtered to measure the absolute abundance of every unique TCRbeta CDR3 rearrangement. Productive Simpson clonality was computed per sample as the square root of Simpson's diversity index over productive rearrangements. TCRdb carries this immuneACCESS record with in-frame sequences only. Its versions omit some clonotypes, under half of them owing to an unresolved V gene in the studies checked, with the rest unexplained. D and trimming come from the DNA, and the V and J calls and clone size come from that table. Present in this sample are approximately 210,000 clones, more than 75% of which were seen just once. The top ten constitute under 4.5% of the sample.

Trimming at the junction amounts to 6 bases on V and 4 bases on J, and the germline ends lie 13 bases apart. From the cysteine through the phenylalanine, the CDR3 covers 15 amino acids. Only CDR3 DNA is held: 45 bases, read in frame from base 1. In the germline V gene, CDR1 corresponds to MDHEN and CDR2 to SYDVKM. In the prospective study, participants were roughly 18 to 100 years old, resided in about two dozen geographic areas of the United States, and were enrolled through a virtual design. In the prospective study, cohorts were assigned on the basis of participant-reported clinical history obtained from a screening survey and a study questionnaire. Mobile phlebotomists in the prospective study collected whole blood, serum and a nasopharyngeal or oropharyngeal swab from every participant. Participants in the prospective study had the option to provide additional blood draws and questionnaires over an approximately two-month period. Before DNA extraction, blood samples from the prospective study were shipped at room temperature or frozen.

The study at large found these results: The quantity of clinical and demographic metadata differed by source and by participant and was supplied without curation.

Of note for this clone: Its antigen specificity is not known. The input lacks base qualities; no much larger clone sits a single base away. This sample also contains other DNA sequences that code for the same CDR3.

The receptor chain draws on TRBV28 and TRBJ2-6; the D region possibly corresponds to TRBD1 (6 bases align). The TCR originated in a man between 25 and 39 years old with acute COVID-19. The source material was PBMCs or T cells enriched from blood (not recorded which). The CDR3 region has the sequence CASSQQGPGANVLTF. DNA sequence: TGTGCCAGCAGCCAACAGGGCCCGGGGGCCAACGTCCTGACTTTC.